This entry concerns a single T cell receptor beta chain. The antigen is undetermined. The sample is drawn from a study of shared clonotypes between healthy human individuals. Study-level information: CD4 naive and CD4 memory each took three plates per donor, while CD8 naive took two and CD8 memory one. Broader study findings: It was the non-shared clonotypes that had lower generation probabilities than clonotypes shared by all four donors. Among the subsets, naive ones generally showed larger estimated richness than memory ones.

Only in-frame clones appear in the TCRdb table, and some are missing; sequencing was by immunoSEQ multiplex PCR. Among some 300,000 clones listed, about 73% were seen once. Trimming pared 2 bases from V and 1 base from J, leaving 12 bases between. This CDR3 contains 17 residues. Per the germline V gene, CDR1 is MGHDK and CDR2 is SYGVNS. Caucasian adults residing in Nashville, Tennessee made up all the donors. The V and J genes are TRBV25-1 and TRBJ2-6; D is unclear. Sequenced material: memory CD4+ T cells sorted from blood. Subset of the sample: CD45RA-negative fraction. This clonotype was sampled from a man aged 30 to 39 in good health. The CDR3, as DNA: TGTGCCAGCAGTGAACCCCCCTCCCCGTCTGGGGCCAACGTCCTGACTTTC. Its translation: CASSEPPSPSGANVLTF.